The sequence of this T cell receptor (beta chain) was determined in a study of regulatory T cells in long-lasting Graves disease. Study-wide findings and caveats: The study found lower TCR diversity in persistent Graves' patients than in newly diagnosed ones. Persistent disease exhibited a predilection for TRBV28, TRBJ1-2 and TRBJ2-5.

Of note for this clonotype: The target antigen is unknown. Compared with germline, one end of the junction differs, possibly owing to a read error.

As for time point: newly diagnosed GD, antithyroid drugs for less than 3 months. Generation of the TCR library employed RNA extracted from PBMCs. Patients were from an endocrinology department in Xi'an, China. As collected, the peripheral blood samples measured about 9.6 milliliters each and went into EDTA tubes. Library construction for TCR beta used iRepertoire HTBI primers and Arm-PCR of CDR3 regions. TCRdb re-analysed the multiplex PCR reads in MiXCR, keeping a single row per CDR3 protein. Altogether around 420,000 distinct CDR3 sequences are present, 15% being singletons, with the ten largest covering 22%. The length of the CDR3 is 12 residues.

The TCR originated in a female donor with Graves disease. Sequencing was performed on peripheral blood mononuclear cells (PBMCs), taken at new diagnosis, from a patient treated with antithyroid drugs. The J gene is TRBJ1-5, the V gene TRBV12-3 or TRBV12-4; maybe TRBD1 (6 bases). The CDR3 sequence is CASSTEQGIRDF. The CDR3 DNA sequence: TGTGCCAGCAGTACTGAACAGGGTATTAGGGATTTT.